These 27 T cell receptor beta chains came from one sample sequenced in a study of sequential checkpoint blockade in melanoma. Sequencing was performed with immunoSEQ multiplex PCR; in TCRdb, only in-frame clones are kept and a portion is missing. The sample contains some 30,000 clones, 70% to 90% of which appear only once. Treatment here: randomized to nivolumab then ipilimumab (arm A) or the reverse (arm B). Sample: CD8+ T cells sorted from blood (inferred from file names), taken from a patient given nivolumab and ipilimumab in sequence. The receptors derive from a human donor with melanoma.

The chain carries TRBV15 and TRBJ2-5; D possibly corresponds to TRBD2 (6 bases). The J call could be wrong; TRBJ2-7 is a better fit for the DNA end. The CDR3 totals 15 residues. Germline CDR1 and CDR2: LNHNV and YYDKDF (reference sequence). CDR3 sequence (DNA): TGTGCCACCACCAAGGGGATACTAGCCTCCTACGAGCAGTACTTC. It codes for CATTKGILASYEQYF.

This clone was recorded a few times. The V gene is TRBV19, the J gene TRBJ2-5; a weak D match, TRBD1 (6 bases). Germline CDR1 reads LNHDA; CDR2 reads SQIVND (reference sequence). Trimming stripped 6 bases from V and 2 bases from J, with 16 bases between. This CDR3 comprises 15 residues. The chain's CDR3 is CASSLPGVLQETQYF. The CDR3 DNA follows: TGTGCCAGTAGCCTTCCAGGGGTATTACAAGAGACCCAGTACTTC.

The chain is built from TRBV4-1 and TRBJ2-7; the D gene is possibly TRBD2 (6 bases). The CDR3 extends over 16 amino acids. Germline CDR1 MGHRA, CDR2 YSYEKL. Between the trimmed V and J ends, which lost 0 bases and 4 bases, there was a span of 16 bases. CDR3 amino acids: CASSQDLGGTSYEQYF. CDR3 bases: TGCGCCAGCAGCCAAGATCTCGGGGGAACTTCGTACGAGCAGTACTTC.

The chain carries TRBV4-2 and TRBJ2-7; the D is unclear. The germline V gene has CDR1 LGHNA and CDR2 YNFKEQ. This CDR3 is 14 amino acids long. Trimming removed 5 bases at V and 1 base at J, with 12 bases between. CDR3 region: CASSLVVGSYEQYF. The DNA for the CDR3 is TGTGCCAGCAGCTTAGTAGTCGGGTCCTACGAGCAGTACTTC.

The V and J genes are TRBV10-3 and TRBJ1-6, with 7 nucleotides matching TRBD1. The CDR3 length is 12 residues. Germline CDR1 and CDR2: ENHRY and SYGVKD. J gave up 16 bases and V 3 bases, and 6 bases lay outside the gene matches. The CDR3 protein is CAISDTGATLHF. CDR3 coding DNA: TGTGCCATCAGTGACACAGGGGCTACTCTCCACTTT.

This chain links TRBV7-9 with TRBJ2-7, with 7 nucleotides matching TRBD2. This CDR3 spans 16 amino acids. The V gene's germline CDR1 is SEHNR and CDR2 FQNEAQ (reference sequence). Trimming removed 2 bases from V and 7 bases from J; junction bases left unmatched: 14. CDR3 amino acids: CASSLPSGEGLGEQYF. CDR3 coding DNA: TGTGCCAGCAGCTTACCTTCCGGGGAGGGCCTTGGGGAGCAGTACTTC.

The rearrangement joins TRBV4-1 to TRBJ1-4; no clear D gene. This CDR3 is 17 amino acids long. Germline V gene data show CDR1 as MGHRA and CDR2 as YSYEKL. V was trimmed by 0 bases and J by 0 bases, leaving 11 bases between them. The CDR3 region has the DNA TGCGCCAGCAGCCAAGATCAGGAGGGTCCAACTAATGAAAAACTGTTTTTT. Translation: CASSQDQEGPTNEKLFF.

This clone was found once. This chain uses TRBV14 with TRBJ2-1; tentatively, D is TRBD1 (5 bases). V lost 1 base and J 3 bases, leaving 7 bases between the germline ends. Germline CDR1 SGHDN, CDR2 FVKESK. The CDR3 loop spans 14 amino acids. The CDR3, as DNA: TGTGCCAGCAGCCAAGTTGACAGCTACAATGAGCAGTTCTTC. Amino acid sequence: CASSQVDSYNEQFF.

Remarks on this clone: Germline is not matched at one junction end, which may reflect a read error. The chain is built from TRBV7-7 and TRBJ2-7; 7 bases are shared with TRBD2. The CDR3 length is 15 residues. CDR1 is SSHAT and CDR2 is FNYEAQ in the germline V gene (reference sequence). The CDR3 loop is CASSLGPRGNNEQYF. CDR3 coding DNA: TGTGCTAGCAGCTTAGGGCCGCGGGGGAACAACGAGCAGTACTTC.

The V and J genes are TRBV4-1 and TRBJ2-1; TRBD1 is a possible D gene (6 bases). The CDR3 loop spans 16 amino acids. Per germline, CDR1 MGHRA and CDR2 YSYEKL. Trimming took off 4 bases at V and 4 bases at J, with 17 bases between the two ends. This CDR3 is CASSPRASRGYNEQFF. In DNA, the CDR3 is TGCGCCAGCAGCCCACGGGCCTCGAGGGGGTACAATGAGCAGTTCTTC.

The chain couples TRBV7-9 to TRBJ2-1, with D possibly TRBD2 on 5 matching bases. In germline, CDR1 is SEHNR, CDR2 FQNEAQ (reference sequence). V lost 5 bases and J lost 11, with 16 bases in between. The CDR3 spans 13 residues. The CDR3: CASSHTSDWKQFF. CDR3 sequence (DNA): TGTGCCAGCAGCCACACCTCGGACTGGAAGCAGTTCTTC.

The chain uses TRBV27 and TRBJ1-3, with a tentative D call TRBD1 (6 bases). Between the trimmed V and J ends, which lost 7 bases and 3 bases, there was a span of 13 bases. There are 14 residues in the CDR3. Germline V gene sequence: CDR1 MNHEY, CDR2 SMNVEV (reference sequence). The CDR3 sequence: CASNLDRNGNTIYF. CDR3 sequence (DNA): TGTGCCAGCAATCTAGACAGGAATGGAAACACCATATATTTT.

J is TRBJ2-7 and V is TRBV5-1, with 7 bases that match TRBD1. The CDR3 contains 14 residues. Per the germline V gene, CDR1 is SGHRS and CDR2 is YFSETQ. V was pared by 5 bases and J by 3 bases, with 8 bases of the junction left unmatched. CDR3 DNA sequence: TGCGCCAGCAGTGTGACAGGGTTGAGCTACGAGCAGTACTTC. Its translation is CASSVTGLSYEQYF.

The genes are TRBV29-1 and TRBJ1-1; 12 positions match TRBD1. The V gene end was trimmed by 3 bases and the J gene end by 4 bases; junction bases not matched to a gene: 6. Germline CDR1 and CDR2: SQVTM and ANQGSEA. This CDR3 has 15 amino acids. DNA for the CDR3: TGCAGCGTTGATCGGGGACAGGGGGCAATCACTGAAGCTTTCTTT. Protein product: CSVDRGQGAITEAFF.

In this sample, this clone turned up a few times. The chain recombines TRBV27 with TRBJ2-1; D ambiguous. The CDR3 consists of 10 residues. V was cut by 8 bases and J by 7 bases, with 6 bases left in between. Germline V gene lookup returns CDR1 MNHEY and CDR2 SMNVEV (reference sequence). In nucleotides, the CDR3 is TGTGCCAGCGGCGGAAATGAGCAGTTCTTC. Its protein product is CASGGNEQFF.

This clone was found a few times. The chain recombines TRBV11-3 with TRBJ2-1, with a possible D match to TRBD2 (5 bases). Trimming cost V 1 base and J 6 bases, with 13 bases left between them. CDR1 is SGHNT, CDR2 YENEEA, per germline. The CDR3 totals 15 residues. The CDR3 nucleotides read TGTGCCAGCAGCTTAGGAGCTAGCCCCCGCAATGAGCAGTTCTTC. Translated, it gives CASSLGASPRNEQFF.

A single count supports this clone. The chain is built from TRBV4-3 and TRBJ2-7, with 7 bases fitting TRBD2. The CDR3 length is 16 residues. Germline trimming cut 1 base from V and 7 bases from J; bases unmatched to any gene: 13. CDR1 and CDR2 from the germline V gene are LGHNA and YSLEER. The CDR3 sequence: CASSQVGHLAGEEQYF. The CDR3 DNA reads TGCGCCAGCAGCCAAGTCGGACACTTGGCGGGGGAGGAGCAGTACTTC.

The CDR3 is CASSLLRGATDTQYF. The CDR3 region has the DNA TGTGCCAGCAGTCTACTCAGGGGAGCAACAGATACGCAGTATTTT. The V call is TRBV27, the J call TRBJ2-3; TRBD1 is a possible D gene (6 bases). Germline CDR1 reads MNHEY; CDR2 reads SMNVEV (reference sequence). This CDR3 has 15 amino acids. V was clipped by 5 bases and J by 3 bases, with 15 bases between them.

V and J are TRBV27 and TRBJ2-7, with D maybe TRBD1 (5 bases). The germline V gene has CDR1 MNHEY and CDR2 SMNVEV (reference sequence). The CDR3 consists of 13 residues. Trimming left V 4 bases short and J 3 bases short, with 10 bases between. As DNA, the CDR3 is TGTGCCAGCAGTTCAGGACATCTCTACGAGCAGTACTTC. Translated, it gives CASSSGHLYEQYF.

A single count supports this clone. This CDR3 reads CASSFSLTDEQYF. The CDR3 DNA is TGTGCCAGCAGCTTCAGTCTGACAGACGAGCAGTACTTC. The rearrangement links TRBV7-6 to TRBJ2-7; perhaps TRBD1 as D (5 bases). CDR3 length equals 13 residues. V was clipped by 3 bases and J by 5 bases, with 11 bases between them. CDR1 and CDR2 (germline): SGHVS, FNYEAQ.

This clone showed up just a few times. V gene TRBV2 combines with J gene TRBJ2-7, with 9 nucleotides matching TRBD2. Germline CDR1 reads SNHLY; CDR2 reads FYNNEI. This CDR3 contains 14 residues. The ends lost 7 bases at V and 5 bases at J; junction bases unmatched: 9. In nucleotides, the CDR3 is TGTGCCAGCAAGGGGGCTAGCGGGGAAAACGAGCAGTACTTC. Encoded protein: CASKGASGENEQYF.

The chain joins TRBV6-5 to TRBJ2-3, with 9 bases fitting TRBD2. Looked up from germline, CDR1 is MNHEY and CDR2 is SVGAGI. With 2 bases clipped from V and 5 bases from J, the junction kept 8 bases outside the gene matches. The CDR3 contains 16 residues. CDR3 amino acids: CASSYLGGGAVDTQYF. The CDR3 DNA sequence: TGTGCCAGCAGTTACCTTGGCGGGGGGGCGGTAGATACGCAGTATTTT.

The chain combines TRBV10-2 with TRBJ2-2, with TRBD2 matching over 9 bases. J gave up 6 bases and V 6 bases, and 11 bases lay outside the gene matches. The CDR3 has 16 residues. CDR1 is WSHSY and CDR2 is SAAADI in the germline V gene. The CDR3 region has the DNA TGCGCCAGCAGGGACTCACGCGGGGGGGCTCCCGGGGAGCTGTTTTTT. It codes for CASRDSRGGAPGELFF.

The chain couples TRBV11-2 to TRBJ2-1, with D possibly matching TRBD2 (5 bases). CDR3 length: 13 amino acids. Deletions cut 5 bases from V and 10 bases from J, with 15 bases between. The germline CDR1 and CDR2 sequences are SGHAT and FQNNGV. In DNA, the CDR3 is TGTGCCAGCAGCCCAGACTACCTTGGGGAGCAGTTCTTC. It encodes CASSPDYLGEQFF. The full variable domain, in which reference TRBV11-2 and TRBJ2-1 provide the parts outside the CDR3, is EAGVAQSPRYKIIEKRQSVAFWCNPISGHATLYWYQQILGQGPKLLIQFQNNGVVDDSQLPKDRFSAERLKGVDSTLKIQPAKLEDSAVYLCASSPDYLGEQFFGPGTRLTVL.

This clone was detected only a few times. One end of the junction is discordant with germline, which a read error may explain. This chain connects TRBV5-4 to TRBJ2-7; D is uncertain. The CDR3 length is 13 residues. Germline V CDR1 and CDR2: SGHNT, YYREEE (reference sequence). The CDR3 loop reads CASSQVESHEQYF. CDR3 bases: TGCGCCAGCAGCCAAGTCGAGAGCCACGAGCAGTACTTC.

The gene calls are TRBV19 and TRBJ2-3; 8 bases align to TRBD1. Germline assignment: CDR1 LNHDA and CDR2 SQIVND (reference sequence). J was trimmed by 9 bases and V by 5 bases; bases with no gene match: 7. The CDR3 contains 13 residues. CDR3: CASSDPTGATQYF. In nucleotides, the CDR3 is TGTGCCAGTAGTGACCCGACAGGGGCCACGCAGTATTTT. Looking up the rest from reference TRBV19 and TRBJ2-3 gives the full variable domain: DGGITQSPKYLFRKEGQNVTLSCEQNLNHDAMYWYRQDPGQGLRLIYYSQIVNDFQKGDIAEGYSVSREKKESFPLTVTSAQKNPTAFYLCASSDPTGATQYFGPGTRLTVL.

This clone was detected a few times. The rearrangement links TRBV5-6 to TRBJ2-7, with D possibly matching TRBD1 (6 bases). V was trimmed by 4 bases and J by 5 bases, leaving 19 bases between them. The CDR3 is 15 residues long. CDR1 is SGHDT, CDR2 YYEEEE, per germline. The CDR3 region is CASSRGAQGNNEQYF. In nucleotides, the CDR3 is TGTGCCAGCAGCCGTGGGGCTCAGGGGAATAACGAGCAGTACTTC.